This T cell receptor beta chain came from a study of cytomegalovirus exposure and HLA in healthy donors. Study-level findings and limits: Roughly uniform depth of sequencing across donors was assumed in presence/absence analyses. In a later analysis, a missense DCLRE1C variant was linked to TCR beta V- and J-gene trimming.

The PCR had 60 Vbeta and 13 Jbeta primers. TCRdb's copy holds only in-frame clones and misses some; the assay was immunoSEQ multiplex PCR. The sample carries some 220,000 clones, over 75% recorded once. CDR3 size: 17 residues. Per germline, CDR1 LNHNV and CDR2 YYDKDF (reference sequence). Trimming removed 3 bases from V and 2 bases from J; junction bases left unmatched: 9. Turning to this clone: Antigen specificity is unknown.

The chain combines TRBV15 with TRBJ2-3; 9 bases map to TRBD1. The clonotype was recovered from a boy younger than 18 in good health and CMV-seronegative. Input material: PBMCs. CDR3 region: CATSRGGTGLSTDTQYF. The CDR3 DNA reads as TGTGCCACCAGCAGGGGAGGGACAGGGCTATCCACAGATACGCAGTATTTT.